This is a list of T cell receptor beta chains from one sample in a study of shared clonotypes between healthy human individuals. Clones were sequenced by immunoSEQ multiplex PCR, and TCRdb holds only the in-frame ones, with some missing. The data show approximately 710,000 clones, 90% seen once. The sample comprised memory CD8+ T cells from PBMCs. The source is a man between 18 and 35 years old in good health. Some clones in this sample may be carry-over from other donors' samples. Each CDR3 is given with its conserved first and last residue. D genes are given only for firm matches. Only some rows state a clone size, as once, few, many or a class for expanded clones.

V gene	D gene	J gene	clone size	CDR3 protein
TRBV28	.	TRBJ1-1	few	CASSLTNTEAFF
TRBV4-3	.	TRBJ1-2	.	CASSQGGLPTVHGYTF
TRBV2	TRBD1	TRBJ1-1	.	CASSVSLKGQGEEAFF
TRBV19	TRBD1	TRBJ2-7	.	CASSIAGQGGEQYF
TRBV5-6	TRBD2	TRBJ2-1	.	CASSARDYNYNEQFF
TRBV14	.	TRBJ2-7	.	CASTTRASYEQYF
TRBV9	.	TRBJ1-1	.	CASSVEGQGRDEAFF
TRBV28	.	TRBJ1-2	.	CASSFRSAWGHNGYTF
TRBV19	.	TRBJ2-4	.	CASSIYWAERGKNIQYF
TRBV29-1	.	TRBJ1-2	.	CSVEDQAGGYTF
TRBV4-2	.	TRBJ2-7	.	CASSGPPGYEQYF
TRBV13	.	TRBJ1-1	.	CASSFSLLAEAFF
TRBV7-6	.	TRBJ2-3	.	CASRSQGRRTNTDTQYF
TRBV9	.	TRBJ2-7	.	CASSGGLSEAYEQYF
TRBV27	.	TRBJ1-1	.	CASSPRTWTKSNTEAFF
TRBV10-3	TRBD2	TRBJ2-1	.	CAISLTGTSGNNEQFF
TRBV5-6	TRBD1	TRBJ2-7	.	CASSLLAGQGAYEQYF
TRBV27	TRBD1	TRBJ2-1	.	CASSWGQGRMISYNEQFF
TRBV7-3	TRBD1	TRBJ2-1	.	CASSPRTGASYNEQFF
TRBV7-9	.	TRBJ2-3	once	CASSLLRGWTDTQYF
TRBV9	.	TRBJ2-5	.	CASSPGRFEETQYF
TRBV4-2	.	TRBJ1-2	.	CASSQGGQETYGYTF
TRBV13	TRBD1	TRBJ2-1	.	CASSFTGTGFNEQFF
TRBV27	TRBD2	TRBJ2-1	.	CASSLPTTTGRVYNEQFF
TRBV7-9	.	TRBJ2-2	.	CASSPPSNTGELFF
TRBV5-6	TRBD2	TRBJ2-7	.	CASSLHSSGMSYEQYF
TRBV28	.	TRBJ2-1	.	CASSYPRRGYNEQFF
TRBV28	TRBD2	TRBJ2-5	.	CASSLLWGGRETQYF
TRBV7-3	TRBD1	TRBJ1-1	.	CASRQNTGGTEAFF
TRBV19	.	TRBJ2-7	.	CASSGGIMFYEQYF
TRBV28	.	TRBJ1-5	.	CASSLKVWGNQPQHF
TRBV11-1	.	TRBJ2-7	.	CASSLYRGRSSYEQYF
TRBV5-4	.	TRBJ1-1	few	CASSRRAGALNTEAFF
TRBV27	TRBD1	TRBJ2-7	.	CASKGQDLYEQYF
TRBV15	.	TRBJ2-1	.	CATSRVWGNNEQFF
TRBV19	TRBD2	TRBJ2-1	.	CATVDSGMNNEQFF
TRBV13	TRBD1	TRBJ2-2	.	CASSRSRGQIGELFF
TRBV27	TRBD2	TRBJ2-4	.	CASSLFSSGGVDIQYF
TRBV7-9	.	TRBJ1-1	.	CASSGAGWTEAFF
TRBV7-7	.	TRBJ2-5	.	CASSLKMASRSGQETQYF
TRBV9	TRBD1	TRBJ2-7	.	CASSVGQGRYEQYF
TRBV29-1	.	TRBJ2-3	.	CSVDRGNTQYF
TRBV6-5	.	TRBJ2-5	.	CASGAGLRETQYF
TRBV11-2	.	TRBJ2-3	.	CASSVGVPDTQYF
TRBV5-1	TRBD2	TRBJ2-7	.	CASRPEREGWYEQYF
TRBV29-1	.	TRBJ2-5	.	CSVVATYQETQYF
TRBV4-1	TRBD2	TRBJ2-7	.	CASSQGGGNYEQYF
TRBV5-1	.	TRBJ2-2	.	CASSFITGELFF
TRBV11-2	TRBD2	TRBJ2-7	.	CASSQVSGDYEQYF
TRBV10-2	.	TRBJ2-7	.	CASSEWSEQYF
TRBV6-5	TRBD1	TRBJ2-1	.	CASSYYGQGVDEQFF
TRBV5-4	.	TRBJ1-1	.	CASSPRVTTGTPNTEAFF
TRBV28	.	TRBJ1-5	.	CASSPGPRGASNQPQHF
TRBV4-3	TRBD1	TRBJ1-1	few	CASSPGQGSTEAFF
TRBV27	TRBD1	TRBJ2-7	.	CASSPGQGRYEQYF
TRBV27	.	TRBJ1-1	.	CASSLSMGEVNLKAFF
TRBV19	.	TRBJ1-1	.	CASRLVPATRNTEAFF
TRBV5-1	TRBD2	TRBJ2-1	.	CASSLESTSGPYNEQFF
TRBV28	TRBD1	TRBJ1-2	.	CASSAGTGEGYTF
TRBV7-9	TRBD1	TRBJ1-1	.	CASSPDRVEAFF